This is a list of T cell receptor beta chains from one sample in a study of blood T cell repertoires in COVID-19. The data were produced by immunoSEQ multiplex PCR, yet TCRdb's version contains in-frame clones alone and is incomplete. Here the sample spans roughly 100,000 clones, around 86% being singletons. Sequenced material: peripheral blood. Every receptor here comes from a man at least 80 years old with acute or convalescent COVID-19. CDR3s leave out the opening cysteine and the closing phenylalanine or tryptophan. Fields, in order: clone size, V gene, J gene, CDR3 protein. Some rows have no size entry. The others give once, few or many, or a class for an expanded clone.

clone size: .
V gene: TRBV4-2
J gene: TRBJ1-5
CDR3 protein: ASSHSPGTGGGFQPQH

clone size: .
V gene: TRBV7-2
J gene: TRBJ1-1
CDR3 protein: ASSQQGNTEAF

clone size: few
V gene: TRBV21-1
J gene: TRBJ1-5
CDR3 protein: ASPPGEDRGKGNQPQH

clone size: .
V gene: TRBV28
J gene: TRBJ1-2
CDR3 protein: ASSVRDRGGGYT

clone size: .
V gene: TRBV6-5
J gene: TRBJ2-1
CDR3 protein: ASHRTSGNEQF

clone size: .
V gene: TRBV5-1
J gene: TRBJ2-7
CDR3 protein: ASSLQRGYEQY

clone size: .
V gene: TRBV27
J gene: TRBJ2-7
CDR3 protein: ASSIGGGGYEQY

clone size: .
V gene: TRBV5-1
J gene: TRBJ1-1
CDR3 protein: ASSLDGSGGTEAF

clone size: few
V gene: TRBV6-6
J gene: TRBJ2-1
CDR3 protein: AIRQGSYNEQF

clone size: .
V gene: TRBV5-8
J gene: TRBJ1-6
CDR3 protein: ASSLRQGATYPLH